This T cell receptor beta chain was captured in a study of blood T cell repertoires in COVID-19. Sequencing used immunoSEQ multiplex PCR; TCRdb keeps in-frame clones, though not all of them. The data show about 29,000 clones, over 70% seen once. This CDR3 spans 18 amino acids. CDR1 is LGHNA and CDR2 is YNFKEQ in the germline V gene. The V end was cut by 4 bases, the J end by 0 bases, with 19 bases between. The origin of this receptor is a woman in her 70s with active or convalescent COVID-19. Input material: peripheral blood. V usage is TRBV4-2 and J usage is TRBJ2-1; a possible D gene is TRBD2 (5 bases). CDR3 sequence (DNA): TGTGCCAGCAGCCCGTTGTCGAGCGGACGTAGCTCCTACAATGAGCAGTTCTTC. The encoded protein is CASSPLSSGRSSYNEQFF.